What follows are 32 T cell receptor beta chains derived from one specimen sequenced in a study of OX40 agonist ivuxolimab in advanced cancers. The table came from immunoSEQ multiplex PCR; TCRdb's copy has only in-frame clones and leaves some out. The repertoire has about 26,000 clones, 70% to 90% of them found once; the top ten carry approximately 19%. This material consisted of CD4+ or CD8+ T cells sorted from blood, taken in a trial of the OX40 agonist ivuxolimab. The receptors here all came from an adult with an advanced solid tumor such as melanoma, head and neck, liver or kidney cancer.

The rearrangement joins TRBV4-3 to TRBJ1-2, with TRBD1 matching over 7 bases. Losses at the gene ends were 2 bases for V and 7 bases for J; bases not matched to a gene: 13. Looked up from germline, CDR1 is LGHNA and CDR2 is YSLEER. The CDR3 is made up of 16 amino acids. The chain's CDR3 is CASSQSTTLQGGGYTF. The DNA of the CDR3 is TGCGCCAGCAGCCAATCGACCACCCTTCAGGGGGGTGGCTACACCTTC.

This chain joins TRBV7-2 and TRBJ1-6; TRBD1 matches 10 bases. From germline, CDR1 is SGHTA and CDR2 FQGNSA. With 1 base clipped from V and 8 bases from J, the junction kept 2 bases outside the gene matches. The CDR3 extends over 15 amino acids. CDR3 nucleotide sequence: TGTGCCAGCAGCTTAGAGGGACAGGGGTATTCACCCCTCCACTTT. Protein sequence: CASSLEGQGYSPLHF.

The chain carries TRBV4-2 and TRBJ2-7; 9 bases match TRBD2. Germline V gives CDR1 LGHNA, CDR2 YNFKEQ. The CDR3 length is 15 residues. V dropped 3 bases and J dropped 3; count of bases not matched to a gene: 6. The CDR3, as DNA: TGTGCCAGCAGCCACCAGACTAGCGGAAACTACGAGCAGTACTTC. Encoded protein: CASSHQTSGNYEQYF.

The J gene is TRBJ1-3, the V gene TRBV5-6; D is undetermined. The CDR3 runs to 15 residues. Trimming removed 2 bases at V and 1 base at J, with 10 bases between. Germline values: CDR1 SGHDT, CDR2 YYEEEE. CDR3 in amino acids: CASSFGTGSGNTIYF. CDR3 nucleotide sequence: TGTGCCAGCAGCTTCGGAACTGGGTCTGGAAACACCATATATTTT. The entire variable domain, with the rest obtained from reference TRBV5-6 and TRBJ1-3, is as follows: DAGVTQSPTHLIKTRGQQVTLRCSPKSGHDTVSWYQQALGQGPQFIFQYYEEEERQRGNFPDRFSGHQFPNYSSELNVNALLLGDSALYLCASSFGTGSGNTIYFGEGSWLTVV.

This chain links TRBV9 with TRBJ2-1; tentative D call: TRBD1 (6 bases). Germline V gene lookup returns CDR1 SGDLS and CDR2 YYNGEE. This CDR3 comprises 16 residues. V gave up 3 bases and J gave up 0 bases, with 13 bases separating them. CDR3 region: CASSGLEGGSYNEQFF. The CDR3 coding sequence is TGTGCCAGCAGCGGACTCGAAGGGGGCTCCTACAATGAGCAGTTCTTC.

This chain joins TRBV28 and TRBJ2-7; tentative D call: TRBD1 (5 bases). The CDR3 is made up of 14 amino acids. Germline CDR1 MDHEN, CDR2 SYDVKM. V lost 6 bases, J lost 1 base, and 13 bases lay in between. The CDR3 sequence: CASRNQGFSYEQYF. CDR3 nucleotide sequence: TGTGCCAGCAGGAACCAGGGTTTTTCCTACGAGCAGTACTTC. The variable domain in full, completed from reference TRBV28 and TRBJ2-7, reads DVKVTQSSRYLVKRTGEKVFLECVQDMDHENMFWYRQDPGLGLRLIYFSYDVKMKEKGDIPEGYSVSREKKERFSLILESASTNQTSMYLCASRNQGFSYEQYFGPGTRLTVT.

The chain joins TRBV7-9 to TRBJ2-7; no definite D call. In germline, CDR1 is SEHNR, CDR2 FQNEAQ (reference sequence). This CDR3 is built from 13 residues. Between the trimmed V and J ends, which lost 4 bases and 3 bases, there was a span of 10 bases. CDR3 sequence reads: CASSSPGLYEQYF. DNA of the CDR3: TGTGCCAGCAGCTCACCGGGTCTCTACGAGCAGTACTTC.

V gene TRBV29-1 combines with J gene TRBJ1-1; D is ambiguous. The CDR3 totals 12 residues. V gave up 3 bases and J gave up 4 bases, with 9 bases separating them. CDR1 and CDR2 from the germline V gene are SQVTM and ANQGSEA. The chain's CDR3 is CSVEVQSTEAFF. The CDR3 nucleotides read TGCAGCGTTGAGGTCCAGTCCACTGAAGCTTTCTTT.

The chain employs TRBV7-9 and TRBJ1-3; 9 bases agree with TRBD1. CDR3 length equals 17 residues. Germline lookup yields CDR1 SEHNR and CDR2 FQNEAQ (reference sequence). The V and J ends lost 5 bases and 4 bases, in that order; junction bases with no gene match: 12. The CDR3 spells CASSGTGGELAGNTIYF. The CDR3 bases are TGTGCCAGCAGCGGTACAGGGGGCGAACTCGCAGGAAACACCATATATTTT.

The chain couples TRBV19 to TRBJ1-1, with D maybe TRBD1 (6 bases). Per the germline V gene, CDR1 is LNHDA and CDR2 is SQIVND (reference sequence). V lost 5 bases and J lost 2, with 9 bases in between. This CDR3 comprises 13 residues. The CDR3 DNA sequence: TGTGCCAGTAGTTTGACAGGCAACACTGAAGCTTTCTTT. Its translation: CASSLTGNTEAFF.

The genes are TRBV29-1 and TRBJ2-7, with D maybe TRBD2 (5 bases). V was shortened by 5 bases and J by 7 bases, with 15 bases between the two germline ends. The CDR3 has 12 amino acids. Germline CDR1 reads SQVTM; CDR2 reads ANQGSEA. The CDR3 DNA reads TGCAGCGTTTCAGAGGGTGGTGGGGAGCAGTACTTC. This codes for CSVSEGGGEQYF.

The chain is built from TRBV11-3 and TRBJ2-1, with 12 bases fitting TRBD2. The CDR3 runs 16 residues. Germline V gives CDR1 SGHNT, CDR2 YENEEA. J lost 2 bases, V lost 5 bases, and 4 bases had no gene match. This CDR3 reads CASSLRTSGTYNEQFF. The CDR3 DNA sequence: TGTGCCAGCAGCCTTCGGACTAGCGGGACCTACAATGAGCAGTTCTTC.

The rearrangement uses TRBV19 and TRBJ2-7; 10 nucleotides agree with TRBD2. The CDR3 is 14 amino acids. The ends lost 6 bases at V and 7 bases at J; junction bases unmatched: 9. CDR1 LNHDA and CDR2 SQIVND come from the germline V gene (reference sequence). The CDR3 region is CASSMTLAGEEQYF. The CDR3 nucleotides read TGTGCCAGTAGCATGACTCTAGCGGGGGAGGAGCAGTACTTC.

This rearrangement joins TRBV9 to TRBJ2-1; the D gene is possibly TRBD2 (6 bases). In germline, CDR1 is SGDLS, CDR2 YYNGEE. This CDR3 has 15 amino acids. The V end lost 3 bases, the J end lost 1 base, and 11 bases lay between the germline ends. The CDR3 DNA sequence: TGTGCCAGCAGCGCGTGGGGGGAGTCCTACAATGAGCAGTTCTTC. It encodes CASSAWGESYNEQFF.

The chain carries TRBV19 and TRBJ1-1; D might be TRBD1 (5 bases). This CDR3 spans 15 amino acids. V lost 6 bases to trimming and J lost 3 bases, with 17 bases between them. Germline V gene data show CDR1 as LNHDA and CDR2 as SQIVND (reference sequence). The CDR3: CASRQVVGLYTEAFF. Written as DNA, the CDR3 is TGTGCCAGTAGACAGGTGGTTGGGCTGTACACTGAAGCTTTCTTT.

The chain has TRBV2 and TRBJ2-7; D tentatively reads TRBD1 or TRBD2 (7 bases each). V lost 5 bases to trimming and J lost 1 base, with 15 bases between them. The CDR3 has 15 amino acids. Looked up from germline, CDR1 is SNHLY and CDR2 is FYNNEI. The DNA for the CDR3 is TGTGCCAGCAGTTGGGCAGCGGGACAGTCCTACGAGCAGTACTTC. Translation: CASSWAAGQSYEQYF.

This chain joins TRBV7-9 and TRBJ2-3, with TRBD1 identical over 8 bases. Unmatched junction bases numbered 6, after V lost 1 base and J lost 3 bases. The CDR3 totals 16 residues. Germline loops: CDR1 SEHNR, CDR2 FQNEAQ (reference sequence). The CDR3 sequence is CASSLGQGIITDTQYF. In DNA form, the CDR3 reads TGTGCCAGCAGCTTAGGACAGGGGATAATAACAGATACGCAGTATTTT.

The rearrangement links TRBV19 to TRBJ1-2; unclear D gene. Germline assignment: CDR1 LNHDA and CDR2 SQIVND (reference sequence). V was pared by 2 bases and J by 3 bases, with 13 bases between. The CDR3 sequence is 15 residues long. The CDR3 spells CASSIIGVLDYGYTF. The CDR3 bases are TGTGCCAGTAGTATAATCGGGGTTCTCGACTATGGCTACACCTTC. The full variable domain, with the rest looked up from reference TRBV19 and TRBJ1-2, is DGGITQSPKYLFRKEGQNVTLSCEQNLNHDAMYWYRQDPGQGLRLIYYSQIVNDFQKGDIAEGYSVSREKKESFPLTVTSAQKNPTAFYLCASSIIGVLDYGYTFGSGTRLTVV.

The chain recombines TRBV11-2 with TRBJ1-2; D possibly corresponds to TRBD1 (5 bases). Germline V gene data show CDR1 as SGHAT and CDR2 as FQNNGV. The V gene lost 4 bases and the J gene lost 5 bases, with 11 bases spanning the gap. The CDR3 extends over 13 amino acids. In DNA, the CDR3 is TGTGCCAGCAGCTCCGCAGGGTGGTATGGCTACACCTTC. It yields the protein CASSSAGWYGYTF.

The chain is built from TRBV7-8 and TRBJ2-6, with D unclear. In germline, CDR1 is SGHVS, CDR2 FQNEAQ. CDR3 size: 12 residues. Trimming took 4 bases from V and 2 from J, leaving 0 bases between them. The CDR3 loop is CASSSGANVLTF. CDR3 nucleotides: TGTGCCAGCAGCTCTGGGGCCAACGTCCTGACTTTC.

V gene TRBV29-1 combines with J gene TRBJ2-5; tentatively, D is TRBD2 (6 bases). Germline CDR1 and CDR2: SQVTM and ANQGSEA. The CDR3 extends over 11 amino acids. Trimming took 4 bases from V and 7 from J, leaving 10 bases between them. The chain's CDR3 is CSVGRAGTQYF. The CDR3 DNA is TGCAGCGTTGGGAGGGCTGGGACCCAGTACTTC.

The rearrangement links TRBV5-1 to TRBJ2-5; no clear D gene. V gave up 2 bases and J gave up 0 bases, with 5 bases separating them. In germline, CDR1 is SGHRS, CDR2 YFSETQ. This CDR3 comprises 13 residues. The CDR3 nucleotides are TGCGCCAGCAGCTTTAATCACCAAGAGACCCAGTACTTC. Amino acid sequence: CASSFNHQETQYF.

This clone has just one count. The CDR3 protein is CASSSTVGGGTGELFF. CDR3 sequence (DNA): TGCGCCAGCAGCTCCACAGTTGGGGGCGGCACCGGGGAGCTGTTTTTT. The chain joins TRBV5-1 to TRBJ2-2; maybe TRBD1 (6 bases). Germline V CDR1 and CDR2: SGHRS, YFSETQ. The CDR3 is made up of 16 amino acids. V was shortened by 3 bases and J by 4 bases, with 16 bases between the two germline ends.

The CDR3, as DNA: TGTGCCAGCAGCTCCACGGGACAGGCTCAACGGGGTGAAGCTTTCTTT. Encoded protein: CASSSTGQAQRGEAFF. This chain uses TRBV7-6 with TRBJ1-1; 8 bases match TRBD1. There are 16 residues in the CDR3. Per the germline V gene, CDR1 is SGHVS and CDR2 is FNYEAQ. V shed 4 bases and J 7 bases; nucleotides not matched to a gene: 14.

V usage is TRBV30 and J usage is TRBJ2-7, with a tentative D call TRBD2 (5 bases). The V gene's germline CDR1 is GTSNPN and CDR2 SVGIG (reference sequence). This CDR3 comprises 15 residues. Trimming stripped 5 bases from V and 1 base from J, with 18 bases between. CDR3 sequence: CAWDYPRVFSYEQYF. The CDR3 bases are TGTGCCTGGGACTACCCGAGAGTATTTTCCTACGAGCAGTACTTC.

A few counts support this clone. This chain's CDR3 is CASSVPRGVMNTEAFF. As DNA, the CDR3 is TGTGCCAGCAGTGTTCCCAGAGGTGTCATGAACACTGAAGCTTTCTTT. V and J are TRBV2 and TRBJ1-1, with D uncertain. Trimming removed 4 bases at V and 0 bases at J, with 15 bases between. This CDR3 is built from 16 residues. CDR1 is SNHLY, CDR2 FYNNEI, per germline.

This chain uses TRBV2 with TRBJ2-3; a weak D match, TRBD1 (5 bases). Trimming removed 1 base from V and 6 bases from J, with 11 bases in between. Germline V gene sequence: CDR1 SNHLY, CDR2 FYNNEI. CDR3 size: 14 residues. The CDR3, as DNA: TGTGCCAGCAGTGAAGATGGGGCAGGGGATACGCAGTATTTT. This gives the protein CASSEDGAGDTQYF. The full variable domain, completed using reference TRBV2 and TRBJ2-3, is EPEVTQTPSHQVTQMGQEVILRCVPISNHLYFYWYRQILGQKVEFLVSFYNNEISEKSEIFDDQFSVERPDGSNFTLKIRSTKLEDSAMYFCASSEDGAGDTQYFGPGTRLTVL.

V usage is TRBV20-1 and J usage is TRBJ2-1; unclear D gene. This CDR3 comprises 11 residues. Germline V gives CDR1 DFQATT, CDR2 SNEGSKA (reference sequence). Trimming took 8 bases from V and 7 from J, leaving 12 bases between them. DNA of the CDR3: TGCAGTCGCCCCATTACAAATGAGCAGTTCTTC. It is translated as CSRPITNEQFF.

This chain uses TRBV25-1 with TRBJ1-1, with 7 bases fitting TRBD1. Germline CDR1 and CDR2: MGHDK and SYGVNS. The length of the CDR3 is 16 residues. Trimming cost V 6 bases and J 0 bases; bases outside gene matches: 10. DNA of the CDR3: TGTGCCAGCAGCGGCCTGGGGGACAGTTTGAACACTGAAGCTTTCTTT. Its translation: CASSGLGDSLNTEAFF.

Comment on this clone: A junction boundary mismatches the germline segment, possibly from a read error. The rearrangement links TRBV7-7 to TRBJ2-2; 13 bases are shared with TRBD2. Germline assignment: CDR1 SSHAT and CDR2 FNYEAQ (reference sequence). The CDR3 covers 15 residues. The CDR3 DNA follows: TGTGCTAGCAGCACCGGACTAGCGGGAGCCGGGGAGCTGTTTTTT. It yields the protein CASSTGLAGAGELFF.

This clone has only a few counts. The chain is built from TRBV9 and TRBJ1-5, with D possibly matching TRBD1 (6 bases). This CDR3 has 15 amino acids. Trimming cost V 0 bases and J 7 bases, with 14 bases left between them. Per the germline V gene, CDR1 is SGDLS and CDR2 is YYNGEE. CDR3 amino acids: CASSVAGGRDQPQHF. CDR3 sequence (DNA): TGTGCCAGCAGCGTAGCTGGGGGCAGGGACCAGCCCCAGCATTTT.

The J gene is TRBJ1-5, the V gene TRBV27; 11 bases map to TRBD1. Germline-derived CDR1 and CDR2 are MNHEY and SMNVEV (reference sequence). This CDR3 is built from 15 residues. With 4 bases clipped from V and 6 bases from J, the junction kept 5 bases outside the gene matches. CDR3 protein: CASSSGTGGRQPQHF. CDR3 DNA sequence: TGTGCCAGCAGTTCCGGGACAGGGGGTCGTCAGCCCCAGCATTTT.